These 23 T cell receptor beta chains originate from one sample sequenced in a study of cytomegalovirus exposure and HLA in healthy donors. The PCR made use of 60 Vbeta and 13 Jbeta primers. Some clones are missing from TCRdb's copy, which holds only in-frame ones; the method was immunoSEQ multiplex PCR. Of 150,000 to 200,000 clones in the sample, roughly 79% were seen once. Source material: PBMCs. Every receptor here comes from a woman under 30 in good health and CMV-seropositive.

This chain links TRBV6-5 with TRBJ1-2, with D hard to call. Trimming shortened V by 5 bases and J by 2 bases, and 9 bases separated the two germline ends. Germline lookup yields CDR1 MNHEY and CDR2 SVGAGI. The CDR3 loop spans 13 amino acids. In DNA, the CDR3 is TGTGCCAGCAGTCGGGAAGGAAACTATGGCTACACCTTC. Residues: CASSREGNYGYTF.

This clone has a single count. V usage is TRBV5-1 and J usage is TRBJ2-3; 9 bases are shared with TRBD1. The V and J ends lost 6 bases and 4 bases, in that order; junction bases with no gene match: 9. Germline V lookup: CDR1 SGHRS, CDR2 YFSETQ. The length of the CDR3 is 15 residues. The DNA of the CDR3 is TGCGCCAGCAACTCCGGGACAGGGTACGCAGATACGCAGTATTTT. Amino acids: CASNSGTGYADTQYF.

The chain combines TRBV7-9 with TRBJ1-1; D might be TRBD1 (6 bases). The CDR3 is 14 residues long. Trimming cost V 5 bases and J 4 bases, with 14 bases left between them. Germline values: CDR1 SEHNR, CDR2 FQNEAQ (reference sequence). For the CDR3, the DNA is TGTGCCAGCAGCACCACAGGGATGGCCACTGAAGCTTTCTTT. Translation gives CASSTTGMATEAFF.

J is TRBJ2-3 and V is TRBV4-1, with TRBD2 matching over 7 bases. V dropped 3 bases and J dropped 8; count of bases not matched to a gene: 8. Germline-derived CDR1 and CDR2 are MGHRA and YSYEKL. The CDR3 consists of 14 residues. The CDR3 sequence: CASSQWILARTQYF. Written as DNA, the CDR3 is TGCGCCAGCAGCCAGTGGATACTAGCGCGTACGCAGTATTTT.

The chain recombines TRBV6-5 with TRBJ1-6; D is unclear. V was pared by 2 bases and J by 9 bases, with 5 bases between. CDR3 length: 12 amino acids. Germline CDR1 is MNHEY and CDR2 is SVGAGI. CDR3 nucleotide sequence: TGTGCCAGCAGTTACCCGGGTTCACCCCTCCACTTT. Translating gives CASSYPGSPLHF.

The V and J genes are TRBV4-1 and TRBJ2-1, with 13 positions matching TRBD2. V shed 2 bases and J 6 bases; nucleotides not matched to a gene: 13. The germline gives CDR1 MGHRA, CDR2 YSYEKL. The CDR3 has 19 residues. The CDR3 region is CASSQRSGLLAGGGNEQFF. Here the CDR3 DNA reads TGCGCCAGCAGCCAAAGGTCTGGACTACTAGCGGGGGGGGGCAATGAGCAGTTCTTC.

The gene calls are TRBV28 and TRBJ2-1; tentatively, D is TRBD2 (5 bases). V lost 6 bases to trimming and J lost 9 bases, with 18 bases between them. The CDR3 length is 14 residues. Germline CDR1 MDHEN, CDR2 SYDVKM. The CDR3 DNA follows: TGTGCCAGCAGCCCGGGGTGGGAATTGGCTGAGCAGTTCTTC. Amino acid sequence: CASSPGWELAEQFF.

The chain has TRBV6-6 and TRBJ2-3; D possibly corresponds to TRBD2 (5 bases). V lost 0 bases, J lost 1 base, and 8 bases lay in between. There are 15 residues in the CDR3. Per germline, CDR1 MNHNY and CDR2 SVGAGI (reference sequence). The CDR3 coding sequence is TGTGCCAGCAGTTACTCGACTACCCGCACAGATACGCAGTATTTT. This gives the protein CASSYSTTRTDTQYF.

A few counts support this clone. The rearrangement links TRBV7-8 to TRBJ2-5, with D tentatively TRBD1 (5 bases). CDR1 is SGHVS and CDR2 is FQNEAQ in the germline V gene. V was shortened by 0 bases and J by 2 bases, with 16 bases between the two germline ends. This CDR3 comprises 17 residues. The CDR3 protein is CASSLALKDTEQETQYF. The CDR3 coding sequence is TGTGCCAGCAGCTTAGCGCTAAAGGACACAGAACAAGAGACCCAGTACTTC.

This clone came up once. J is TRBJ2-5 and V is TRBV7-6, with TRBD1 as a possible D gene (5 bases). Germline loops: CDR1 SGHVS, CDR2 FNYEAQ. The CDR3 is made up of 14 amino acids. V lost 1 base and J 2 bases, leaving 8 bases between the germline ends. This CDR3 is CASSLGDRQETQYF. The CDR3 region has the DNA TGTGCCAGCAGCTTAGGAGACAGACAAGAGACCCAGTACTTC.

The gene calls are TRBV12-5 and TRBJ2-3; no clear D gene. V lost 2 bases and J 6 bases, leaving 6 bases between the germline ends. CDR3 length equals 12 residues. Per the germline V gene, CDR1 is LGHNT and CDR2 is FRNRAP. CDR3 nucleotides: TGTGCTAGTGGTTTGAATTCGGATACGCAGTATTTT. Translation gives CASGLNSDTQYF. Full variable domain (remainder filled in from reference TRBV12-5 and TRBJ2-3): DARVTQTPRHKVTEMGQEVTMRCQPILGHNTVFWYRQTMMQGLELLAYFRNRAPLDDSGMPKDRFSAEMPDATLATLKIQPSEPRDSAVYFCASGLNSDTQYFGPGTRLTVL.

The chain links TRBV18 to TRBJ2-1, with TRBD2 identical over 9 bases. Germline-derived CDR1 and CDR2 are KGHSH and LQKENI. The trim removed 2 bases at V and 4 bases at J, leaving 6 bases unmatched. This CDR3 has 16 amino acids. CDR3 sequence (DNA): TGTGCCAGCTCACCAGGGGAGCTAGCGGGGTACAATGAGCAGTTCTTC. Its translation is CASSPGELAGYNEQFF.

This clone was picked up one time. The rearrangement links TRBV29-1 to TRBJ2-1; TRBD2 matches 11 bases. J lost 4 bases, V lost 3 bases, and 11 bases had no gene match. Germline CDR1 SQVTM, CDR2 ANQGSEA. The CDR3 totals 17 residues. This chain's CDR3 is CSVETILAGVSYNEQFF. The DNA of the CDR3 is TGCAGCGTTGAGACGATACTAGCGGGGGTATCGTACAATGAGCAGTTCTTC.

The V gene is TRBV7-8, the J gene TRBJ1-5; 12 nucleotides match TRBD1. V was pared by 5 bases and J by 10 bases, with 12 bases of the junction left unmatched. Germline lookup yields CDR1 SGHVS and CDR2 FQNEAQ. The CDR3 is 16 amino acids. CDR3: CASSLSGTGGVGPQHF. In nucleotides, the CDR3 is TGTGCCAGCAGCCTTTCCGGGACAGGGGGCGTCGGACCCCAGCATTTT.

The chain carries TRBV5-1 and TRBJ2-7; TRBD1 agrees at 10 bases. Germline trimming cut 3 bases from V and 5 bases from J; bases unmatched to any gene: 8. Germline CDR1 is SGHRS and CDR2 is YFSETQ. CDR3 length: 15 amino acids. CDR3 sequence reads: CASSSGTGAYHEQYF. In DNA form, the CDR3 reads TGCGCCAGCAGCTCGGGGACAGGGGCCTACCACGAGCAGTACTTC.

The V call is TRBV7-2, the J call TRBJ2-7, with TRBD1 as a possible D gene (6 bases). CDR3 length: 18 residues. V lost 5 bases and J lost 2, with 25 bases in between. In germline, CDR1 is SGHTA, CDR2 FQGNSA. CDR3 sequence (DNA): TGTGCCAGCAGCCCCCCTCCTCGATTCACAGGGACAACCTACGAGCAGTACTTC. Its protein product is CASSPPPRFTGTTYEQYF.

The chain has TRBV29-1 and TRBJ2-7; D not certain. The V end lost 2 bases, the J end lost 2 bases, and 13 bases lay between the germline ends. CDR3 length equals 14 residues. Germline V CDR1 and CDR2: SQVTM, ANQGSEA. The CDR3 spells CSVELASRTYEQYF. CDR3 nucleotides: TGCAGCGTTGAACTGGCATCTAGGACCTACGAGCAGTACTTC.

This chain links TRBV7-9 with TRBJ2-2; unclear D gene. The germline CDR1 and CDR2 sequences are SEHNR and FQNEAQ (reference sequence). The CDR3 consists of 13 residues. The germline V and J ends were trimmed by 6 bases and 6 bases, with 11 bases remaining between them. CDR3 nucleotide sequence: TGTGCCAGCAGGTCGACATCCTCCGGGGAGCTGTTTTTT. Its translation is CASRSTSSGELFF.

The rearrangement links TRBV5-6 to TRBJ2-2, with a possible D match to TRBD1 (6 bases). Per germline, CDR1 SGHDT and CDR2 YYEEEE. V lost 1 base, J lost 3 bases, and 13 bases lay in between. This CDR3 has 16 amino acids. Here the CDR3 reads CASSLYSGADTGELFF. CDR3 sequence (DNA): TGTGCCAGCAGCTTGTATTCAGGGGCGGACACCGGGGAGCTGTTTTTT.

The chain couples TRBV4-3 to TRBJ2-5; 10 bases match TRBD2. CDR1 and CDR2 (germline): LGHNA, YSLEER. This CDR3 is 16 amino acids long. Trimming took 0 bases from V and 2 from J; bases not matched to a gene: 3. CDR3 DNA: TGCGCCAGCAGCCAAGATGAGCGGGGGGGACAAGAGACCCAGTACTTC. Translation gives CASSQDERGGQETQYF.

In regard to this clone: In the same sample, other DNA sequences code for this CDR3. The V call is TRBV4-1, the J call TRBJ1-6; 8 bases are shared with TRBD1. This CDR3 is 17 amino acids long. The trim removed 4 bases at V and 0 bases at J, leaving 5 bases unmatched. Germline V gives CDR1 MGHRA, CDR2 YSYEKL. In DNA form, the CDR3 reads TGCGCCAGCAGCCGGACTGGACAGGGCTCCTATAATTCACCCCTCCACTTT. It codes for CASSRTGQGSYNSPLHF.

The rearrangement joins TRBV5-6 to TRBJ2-5; 9 bases line up with TRBD2. This CDR3 spans 16 amino acids. CDR1 and CDR2 (germline): SGHDT, YYEEEE. J was trimmed by 3 bases and V by 7 bases; bases with no gene match: 13. The CDR3 DNA is TGTGCCAGCTCAAAGGTAGGGACTAGCAGGGAAGAGACCCAGTACTTC. This sequence encodes CASSKVGTSREETQYF.

The rearrangement joins TRBV2 to TRBJ1-2; 8 bases match TRBD1. CDR3 length: 16 residues. Germline V CDR1 and CDR2: SNHLY, FYNNEI. Germline trimming cut 5 bases from V and 5 bases from J; bases unmatched to any gene: 13. The CDR3 DNA reads as TGTGCCAGCAGTCCCGATCTAATAGGACAGGGATATGGCTACACCTTC. It codes for CASSPDLIGQGYGYTF. The full variable domain, its missing parts supplied by reference TRBV2 and TRBJ1-2, is EPEVTQTPSHQVTQMGQEVILRCVPISNHLYFYWYRQILGQKVEFLVSFYNNEISEKSEIFDDQFSVERPDGSNFTLKIRSTKLEDSAMYFCASSPDLIGQGYGYTFGSGTRLTVV.